These 3 T cell receptor beta chains came from one sample sequenced in a study of immune characterization of retroperitoneal liposarcoma. One entry per CDR3 protein results from TCRdb running MiXCR on the PCR reads. The sample gives fewer than 11,000 distinct CDR3 sequences, 25% to 30% of which show up once; 7% to 10% is in the top ten. The sequenced sample was tumor tissue. These receptors all come from a male donor with retroperitoneal liposarcoma.

This clonotype has at least ten counts. J is TRBJ2-3 and V is TRBV12-3 or TRBV12-4, with D maybe TRBD2 (6 bases). Near its end, the DNA agrees better with TRBJ2-7, so the J call may be wrong. The CDR3 length is 13 residues. The CDR3 region has the DNA TGTGCCAGCAGCCCTCGACTAGATGGCGAGCAGTACTTC. It translates to CASSPRLDGEQYF.

Note on this clonotype: A much larger clone differs from this one at a single base, so this may be a read error. It is likely a read error, because the conserved phenylalanine at the end of the CDR3 is missing. The chain has TRBV11-3 and TRBJ2-1, with 7 positions matching TRBD2. The end of the DNA aligns better with TRBJ2-7, so the J call may be wrong. The germline V gene has CDR1 SGHNT and CDR2 YENEEA. CDR3 size: 16 residues. The DNA for the CDR3 is TGTGCCAGCAGCTTAGGGGGACTACCTTCATACAATGAGCAGTACTTA. Protein: CASSLGGLPSYNEQYL.

This rearrangement joins TRBV6-8 to TRBJ1-6; TRBD1 is a possible D gene (6 bases). Germline V gene sequence: CDR1 MNHGY, CDR2 SAAAGT. V dropped 2 bases and J dropped 10 bases, with 15 bases sitting between them. This CDR3 region has 15 residues. The CDR3 reads CASSYIMGGGSPLHF. The CDR3 DNA reads as TGTGCCAGCAGTTACATCATGGGGGGCGGCTCACCCCTCCACTTT.